The subject of this entry is one T cell receptor beta chain. The ends were cut back, 0 bases at V and 0 bases at J, with 12 bases in the middle. Germline lookup yields CDR1 SGHDT and CDR2 YYEEEE. This CDR3 has 16 residues. This entry comes from a study of T cell responses to AZD1222 COVID-19 vaccine. Method: immunoSEQ multiplex PCR; TCRdb's copy keeps in-frame clones and lacks some. The sample shows 150,000 to 170,000 clones, about 87% of them seen only once. The chain combines TRBV5-6 with TRBJ1-2; possible D gene TRBD1, 5 bases. The source was peripheral blood, collected on day 0 of AZD1222 vaccination. The clonotype was recovered from an adult in good health. CDR3: CASSLVWQGANYGYTF. For the CDR3, the DNA is TGTGCCAGCAGCTTGGTGTGGCAGGGCGCTAACTATGGCTACACCTTC.